The rows below give T cell receptor beta chains drawn from one sample of a study of T cell responses to AZD1222 COVID-19 vaccine. Produced via immunoSEQ multiplex PCR; TCRdb's table is partial and in-frame only. The repertoire consists of roughly 100,000 clones, with about 86% occurring once and the leading ten covering under 1.5%. The sequencing here drew on peripheral blood, taken on day 0 of AZD1222 vaccination. The origin of the receptors is an adult in good health. Each CDR3 is given without its conserved first and last residue. Fields, in order: CDR3 length, V gene, J gene, CDR3 protein.

>12|TRBV4-3|TRBJ1-2
ASSHGQSNYGYT
>11|TRBV12-3/TRBV12-4|TRBJ1-2
ASSTGTSNGYA
>11|TRBV27|TRBJ1-2
PKNRLKAGGYT
>9|TRBV5-8|TRBJ2-7
ASTPVYEQY
>14|TRBV4-1|TRBJ2-1
ASSQVVALGSNEQF
>12|TRBV28|TRBJ1-1
ASRTGLLNTEAF
>13|TRBV5-1|TRBJ1-5
ASSLEGGGNQPQH
>10|TRBV29-1|TRBJ2-7
SAGSGSYEQY
>12|TRBV6-6|TRBJ2-3
ASRYSGQQDTQY
>13|TRBV14|TRBJ1-6
ASSQEQGFLSPLH
>11|TRBV3-1/TRBV3-2|TRBJ2-7
ASSQASGLEQY
>10|TRBV6-6|TRBJ1-2
ASSPPSEGYT
>12|TRBV6-2/TRBV6-3|TRBJ1-1
ASSYAEMNTEAF
>11|TRBV6-1|TRBJ1-2
ASSERTNYGYT
>12|TRBV3-1/TRBV3-2|TRBJ1-2
ASSQDTGTHGYT
>14|TRBV28|TRBJ1-5
ASSAPGHTLTGPQH
>10|TRBV7-2|TRBJ2-1
ASSRTSYEQF
>14|TRBV28|TRBJ1-1
ASSPIVQITNTEAF
>12|TRBV5-1|TRBJ1-2
ASSKTGLDYGYT
>12|TRBV19|TRBJ1-1
ASSIWAGNTEAF
>13|TRBV5-6|TRBJ2-3
ASSSGQGGTDTQY
>13|TRBV24-1|TRBJ2-7
ATSPDPGQGDEQY
>9|TRBV19|TRBJ1-1
ASKVDTEAF
>15|TRBV28|TRBJ1-6
ASRSIGTGGNLSPLH
>12|TRBV7-9|TRBJ2-1
ASSLGGRVDEQF
>12|TRBV6-4|TRBJ2-1
AGGSGHLYNEQF
>9|TRBV6-2/TRBV6-3|TRBJ2-1
ASSPRDHQF
>12|TRBV29-1|TRBJ2-4
SVRTDGAKNIQY
>13|TRBV18|TRBJ2-2
ASSPGTLNTGELF
>13|TRBV4-1|TRBJ1-1
ASSQDIAVGTEAF
>12|TRBV11-2|TRBJ2-7
ASSLDPGLSEQY
>13|TRBV28|TRBJ1-1
ASSPFDRGWSEAF
>12|TRBV7-2|TRBJ2-1
ASSSDSYYNEQF
>11|TRBV18|TRBJ2-5
ASSQAPQETQY
>13|TRBV6-5|TRBJ2-7
ASSYSFGSSYEQY
>15|TRBV27|TRBJ2-3
ASSLSIGTGDLYTQY
>12|TRBV5-1|TRBJ1-1
ASSLEDGSTEAF
>11|TRBV6-5|TRBJ1-5
ASGRTGVPPQH
>11|TRBV7-2|TRBJ2-1
ASSLDTLGEQF
>14|TRBV9|TRBJ2-2
ASSSQAGVVAGELF
>13|TRBV9|TRBJ2-3
ASSVDTGGTDTQY
>12|TRBV11-3|TRBJ2-1
ASSLDGTSNEQF